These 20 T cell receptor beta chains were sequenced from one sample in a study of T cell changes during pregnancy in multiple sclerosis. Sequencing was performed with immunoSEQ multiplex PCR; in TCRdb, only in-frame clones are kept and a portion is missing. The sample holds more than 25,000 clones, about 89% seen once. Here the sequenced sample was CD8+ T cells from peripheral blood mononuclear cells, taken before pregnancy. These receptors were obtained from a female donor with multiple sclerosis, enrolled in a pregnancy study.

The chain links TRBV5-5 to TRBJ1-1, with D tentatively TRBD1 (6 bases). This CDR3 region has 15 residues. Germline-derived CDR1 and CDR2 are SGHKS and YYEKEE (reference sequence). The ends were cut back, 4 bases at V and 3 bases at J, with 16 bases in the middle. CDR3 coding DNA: TGTGCCAGCAGCCCAACCCACAGGGTTTACACTGAAGCTTTCTTT. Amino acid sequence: CASSPTHRVYTEAFF.

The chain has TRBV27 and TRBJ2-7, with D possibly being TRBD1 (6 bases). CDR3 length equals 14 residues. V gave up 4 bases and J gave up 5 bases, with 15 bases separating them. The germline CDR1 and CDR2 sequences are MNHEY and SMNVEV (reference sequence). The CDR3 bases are TGTGCCAGCAGTTGGTTTGGGGGCACCGACGAGCAGTACTTC. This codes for CASSWFGGTDEQYF.

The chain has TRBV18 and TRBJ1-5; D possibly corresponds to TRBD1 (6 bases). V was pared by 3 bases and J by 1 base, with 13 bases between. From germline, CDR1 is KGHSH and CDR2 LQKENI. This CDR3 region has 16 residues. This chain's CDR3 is CASSPQGMGSNQPQHF. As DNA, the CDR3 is TGTGCCAGCTCACCTCAGGGGATGGGGAGCAATCAGCCCCAGCATTTT.

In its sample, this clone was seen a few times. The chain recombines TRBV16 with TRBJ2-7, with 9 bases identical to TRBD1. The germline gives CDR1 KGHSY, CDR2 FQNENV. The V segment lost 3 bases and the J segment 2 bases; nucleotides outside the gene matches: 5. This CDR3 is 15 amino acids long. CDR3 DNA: TGTGCCAGCAGCCAGGCGAGACAGGGGGCCTACGAGCAGTACTTC. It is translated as CASSQARQGAYEQYF. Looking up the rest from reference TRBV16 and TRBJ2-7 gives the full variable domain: GEEVAQTPKHLVRGEGQKAKLYCAPIKGHSYVFWYQQVLKNEFKFLISFQNENVFDETGMPKERFSAKCLPNSPCSLEIQATKLEDSAVYFCASSQARQGAYEQYFGPGTRLTVT.

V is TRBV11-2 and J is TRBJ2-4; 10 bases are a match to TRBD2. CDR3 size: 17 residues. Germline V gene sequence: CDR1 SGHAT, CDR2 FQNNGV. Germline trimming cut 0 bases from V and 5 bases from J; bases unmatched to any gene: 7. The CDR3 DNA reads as TGTGCCAGCAGCTTAGAGCTAGCGGGGGTCACCCAAAACATTCAGTACTTC. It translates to CASSLELAGVTQNIQYF.

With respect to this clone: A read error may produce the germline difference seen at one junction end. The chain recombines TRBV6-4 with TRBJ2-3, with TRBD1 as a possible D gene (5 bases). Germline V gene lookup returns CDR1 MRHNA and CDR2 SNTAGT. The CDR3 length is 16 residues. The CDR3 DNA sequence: TGTGCCAGCAGTTACTCGCAGGGTTGGGGCACAGATACGCAGTATTTT. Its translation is CASSYSQGWGTDTQYF.

This chain's CDR3 is CASSEEGRGGQPQHF. In DNA form, the CDR3 reads TGTGCCAGCAGTGAAGAGGGCAGGGGAGGGCAGCCCCAGCATTTT. This sequence joins TRBV6-1 and TRBJ1-5, with TRBD1 as a possible D gene (6 bases). Looked up from germline, CDR1 is MNHNS and CDR2 is SASEGT. The CDR3 runs to 15 residues. V was pared by 1 base and J by 7 bases, with 14 bases between.

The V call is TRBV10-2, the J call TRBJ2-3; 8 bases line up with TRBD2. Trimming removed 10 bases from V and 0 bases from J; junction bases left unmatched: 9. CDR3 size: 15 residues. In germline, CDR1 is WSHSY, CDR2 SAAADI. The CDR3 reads CAMASGGASTDTQYF. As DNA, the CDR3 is TGCGCCATGGCGTCCGGGGGGGCTAGCACAGATACGCAGTATTTT.

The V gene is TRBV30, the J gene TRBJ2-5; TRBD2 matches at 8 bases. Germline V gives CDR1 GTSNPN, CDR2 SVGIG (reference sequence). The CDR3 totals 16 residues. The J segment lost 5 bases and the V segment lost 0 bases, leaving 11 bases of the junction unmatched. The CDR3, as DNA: TGTGCCTGGAGTGTCGGAAGCGGGGGAGTTAGGGAGACCCAGTACTTC. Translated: CAWSVGSGGVRETQYF.

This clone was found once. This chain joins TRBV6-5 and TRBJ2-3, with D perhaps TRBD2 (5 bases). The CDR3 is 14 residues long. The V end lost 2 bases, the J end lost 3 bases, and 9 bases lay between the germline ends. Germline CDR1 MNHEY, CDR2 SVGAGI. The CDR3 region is CASSYLRGTDTQYF. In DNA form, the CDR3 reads TGTGCCAGCAGTTACCTCCGAGGGACAGATACGCAGTATTTT.

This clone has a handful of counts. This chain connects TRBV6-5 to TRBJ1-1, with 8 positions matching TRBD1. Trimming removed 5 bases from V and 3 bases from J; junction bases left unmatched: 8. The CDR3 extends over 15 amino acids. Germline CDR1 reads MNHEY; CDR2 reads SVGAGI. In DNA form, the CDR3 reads TGTGCCAGCAGTCGAGGACAGGGTCGGTACACTGAAGCTTTCTTT. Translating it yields CASSRGQGRYTEAFF.

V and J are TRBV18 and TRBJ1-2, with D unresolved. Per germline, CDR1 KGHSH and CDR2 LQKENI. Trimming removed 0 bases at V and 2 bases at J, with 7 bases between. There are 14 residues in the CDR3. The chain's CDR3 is CASSPPRENYGYTF. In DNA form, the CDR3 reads TGTGCCAGCTCACCACCCCGAGAGAACTATGGCTACACCTTC.

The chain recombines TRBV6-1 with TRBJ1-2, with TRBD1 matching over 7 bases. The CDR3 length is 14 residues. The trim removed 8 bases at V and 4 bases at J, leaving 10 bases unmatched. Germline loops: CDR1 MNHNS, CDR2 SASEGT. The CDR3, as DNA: TGTGCCAGCGCGGGGCAGGGGGTTTTCTATGGCTACACCTTC. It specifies CASAGQGVFYGYTF.

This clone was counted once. The CDR3 coding sequence is TGTGCCAGCAGTTACTCCATAGCGGGGGGCCACAATGAGCAGTTCTTC. This codes for CASSYSIAGGHNEQFF. The chain employs TRBV6-5 and TRBJ2-1, with TRBD2 identical over 10 bases. The trim removed 0 bases at V and 5 bases at J, leaving 4 bases unmatched. The CDR3 length is 16 residues. The germline gives CDR1 MNHEY, CDR2 SVGAGI.

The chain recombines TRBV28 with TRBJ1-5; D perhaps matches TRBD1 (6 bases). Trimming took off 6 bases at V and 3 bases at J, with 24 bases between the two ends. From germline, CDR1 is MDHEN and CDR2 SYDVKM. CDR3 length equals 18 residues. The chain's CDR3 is CASRLHTGGGDANQPQHF. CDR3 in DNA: TGTGCCAGCAGATTACACACGGGGGGGGGCGATGCCAATCAGCCCCAGCATTTT.

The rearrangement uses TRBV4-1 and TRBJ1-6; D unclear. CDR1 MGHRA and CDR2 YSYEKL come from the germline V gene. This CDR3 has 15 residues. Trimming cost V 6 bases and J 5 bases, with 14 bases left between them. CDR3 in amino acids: CASRVRSSDNSPLHF. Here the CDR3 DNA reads TGCGCCAGCAGGGTTCGGAGCAGCGATAATTCACCCCTCCACTTT.

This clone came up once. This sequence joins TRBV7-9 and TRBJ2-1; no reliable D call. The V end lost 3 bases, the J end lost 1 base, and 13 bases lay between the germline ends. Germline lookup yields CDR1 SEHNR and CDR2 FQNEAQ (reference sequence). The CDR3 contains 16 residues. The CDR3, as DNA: TGTGCCAGCAGCTTCCCAGAGCGCCGGTCCTACAATGAGCAGTTCTTC. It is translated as CASSFPERRSYNEQFF.

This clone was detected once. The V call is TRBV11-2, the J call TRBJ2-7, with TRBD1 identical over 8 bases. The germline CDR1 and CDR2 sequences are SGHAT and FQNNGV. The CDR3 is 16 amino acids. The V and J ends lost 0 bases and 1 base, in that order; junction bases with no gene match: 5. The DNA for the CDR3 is TGTGCCAGCAGCTTAGAGCAGGGGGCTCCATCCTACGAGCAGTACTTC. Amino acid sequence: CASSLEQGAPSYEQYF.

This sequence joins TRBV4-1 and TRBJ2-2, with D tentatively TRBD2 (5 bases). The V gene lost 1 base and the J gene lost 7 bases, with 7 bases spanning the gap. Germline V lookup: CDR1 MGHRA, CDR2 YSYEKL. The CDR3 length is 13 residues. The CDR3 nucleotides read TGCGCCAGCAGCCAAGGGGGAGTCGGGGAGCTGTTTTTT. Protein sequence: CASSQGGVGELFF.

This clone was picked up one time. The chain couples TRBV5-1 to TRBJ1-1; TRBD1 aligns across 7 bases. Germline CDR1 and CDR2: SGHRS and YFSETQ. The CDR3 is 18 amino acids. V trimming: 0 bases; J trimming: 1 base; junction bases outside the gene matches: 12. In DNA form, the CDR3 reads TGCGCCAGCAGCTTGGGCTGGGGGGACAGACGGGCGAACACTGAAGCTTTCTTT. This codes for CASSLGWGDRRANTEAFF. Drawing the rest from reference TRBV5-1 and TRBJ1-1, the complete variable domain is KAGVTQTPRYLIKTRGQQVTLSCSPISGHRSVSWYQQTPGQGLQFLFEYFSETQRNKGNFPGRFSGRQFSNSRSEMNVSTLELGDSALYLCASSLGWGDRRANTEAFFGQGTRLTVV.